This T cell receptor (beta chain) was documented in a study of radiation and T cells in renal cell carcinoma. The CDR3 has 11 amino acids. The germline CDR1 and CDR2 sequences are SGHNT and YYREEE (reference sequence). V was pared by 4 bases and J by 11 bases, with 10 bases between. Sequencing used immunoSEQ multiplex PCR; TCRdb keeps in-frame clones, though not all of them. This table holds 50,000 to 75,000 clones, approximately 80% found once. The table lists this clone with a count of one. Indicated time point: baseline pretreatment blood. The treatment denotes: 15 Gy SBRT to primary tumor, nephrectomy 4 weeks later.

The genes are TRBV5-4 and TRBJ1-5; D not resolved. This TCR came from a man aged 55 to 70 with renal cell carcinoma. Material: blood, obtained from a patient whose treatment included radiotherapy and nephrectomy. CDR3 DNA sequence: TGTGCCAGCAGCCCTACTCGGACCCAGCATTTT. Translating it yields CASSPTRTQHF.